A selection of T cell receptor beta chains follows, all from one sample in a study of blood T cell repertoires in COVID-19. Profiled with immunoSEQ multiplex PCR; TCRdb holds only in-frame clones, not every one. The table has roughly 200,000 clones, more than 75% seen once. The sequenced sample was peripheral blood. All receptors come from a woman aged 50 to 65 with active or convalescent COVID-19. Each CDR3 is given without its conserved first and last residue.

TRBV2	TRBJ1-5	ASSEGRNQPQH
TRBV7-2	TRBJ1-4	ASSDRVRGEKLF
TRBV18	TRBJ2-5	ASSPQWGGEETQY
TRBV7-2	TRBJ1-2	ASSLLQGAAGYT
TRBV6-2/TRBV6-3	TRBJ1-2	ASSYGQGGGYT
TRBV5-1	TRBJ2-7	ASRGGAASYEQY
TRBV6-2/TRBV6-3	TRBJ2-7	ASSYSRPPGLAEQY
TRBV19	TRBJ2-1	ASSPKRGQVGNEQF
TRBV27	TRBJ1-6	ASRAGGVYNSPLH
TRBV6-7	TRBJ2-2	ASSYSGRQENTGELF
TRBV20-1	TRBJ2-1	SASTGLGHYNEQF
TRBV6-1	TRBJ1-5	ASSEDRHQPQH
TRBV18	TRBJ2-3	ASSPSLTRGGTDTQY
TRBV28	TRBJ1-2	ATVEGQGALGYGYT
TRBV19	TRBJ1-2	ASSPNRGNRGYT
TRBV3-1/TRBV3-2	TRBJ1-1	ASSQDKGTGGAGEAF
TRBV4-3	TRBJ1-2	ASSPGQGADYGYT